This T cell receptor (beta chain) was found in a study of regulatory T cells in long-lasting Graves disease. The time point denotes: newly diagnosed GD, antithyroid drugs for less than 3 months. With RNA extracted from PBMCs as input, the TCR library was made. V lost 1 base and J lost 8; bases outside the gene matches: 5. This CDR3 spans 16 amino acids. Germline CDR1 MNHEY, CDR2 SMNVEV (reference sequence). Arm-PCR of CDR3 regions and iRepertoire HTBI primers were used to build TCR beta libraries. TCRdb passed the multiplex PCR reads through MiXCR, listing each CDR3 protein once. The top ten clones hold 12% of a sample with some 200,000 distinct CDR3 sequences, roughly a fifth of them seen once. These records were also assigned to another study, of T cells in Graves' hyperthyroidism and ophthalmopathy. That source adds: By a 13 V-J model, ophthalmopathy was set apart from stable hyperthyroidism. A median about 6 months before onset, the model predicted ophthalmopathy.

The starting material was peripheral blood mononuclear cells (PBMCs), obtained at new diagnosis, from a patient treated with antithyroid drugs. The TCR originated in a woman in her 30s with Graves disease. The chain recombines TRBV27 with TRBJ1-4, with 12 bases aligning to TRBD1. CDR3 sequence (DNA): TGTGCCAGCAGTTTATATTCCGGGACAGGGGGCGAAAAACTGTTTTTT. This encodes CASSLYSGTGGEKLFF.